This note documents a single T cell receptor (beta chain) sequence. Its target antigen remains unknown. No qualities accompany the bases; no much larger clone lies one base away. TCRbeta CDR3 sequencing was performed on sorted unstimulated T cells and on proliferating T cells recovered from mixed lymphocyte reactions. Fresh whole blood from roughly ten HLA-typed healthy donors was used to isolate PBMCs. Library preparation used the immunoSEQ multiplex PCR assay. Each sample had around 100,000 TCR templates assayed by the deep sequencing platform. Genomic DNA extracted from sorted T cells was the material used for TCRbeta CDR3 sequencing. In the original analysis: The R programming language was used for clonal analysis of TCRbeta CDR3 data. Alloreactive CD4+ and CD8+ clones were identified by comparing unstimulated samples to CFSE-low samples taken after the reaction. Regulatory or non-regulatory origin of alloreactive CD4+ clones was assigned by matching sequences to the sorted unstimulated Treg and non-Treg repertoires. In TCRdb, the immuneACCESS table is reduced to in-frame sequences with V and J assigned. These tables do not hold every clone; where another copy was compared, an unresolved V gene accounts for under half, and the others remain unexplained. V, J and clone size reflect that table, while D and trimming were determined from the DNA. The sample yields under 130,000 clones; about 93% were counted once. Approximately 0.32% of the sample goes to the ten largest clones.

This entry belongs to a study of siplizumab effects on memory and regulatory T cells (dated by TCRdb to between 2019 and 2020). Describing the broader study: The effect of the anti-CD2 antibody siplizumab on alloreactive T-cell subsets was examined in allogeneic mixed lymphocyte reactions constructed from human PBMCs. The paper as a whole reports these results and caveats: The cumulative frequency of alloreactive sequences traceable to unstimulated CD4+ memory T cells was significantly reduced by siplizumab. Of the alloreactive CD4+ clones that could be mapped, the Treg-derived share averaged roughly 69% with siplizumab compared with under 35% in control reactions. Because sequences at frequencies below about 10^-5 were poorly captured, only a minor fraction of alloreactive clones could be mapped back to unstimulated subsets. Unstimulated naive T cells appeared to be more diverse than memory T cells, and naive cells seemed to make a substantial contribution to the alloresponse. Roughly 75-97% of proliferating CD4+ or CD8+ clones could not be assigned a naive or memory phenotype. The suppressive function of proliferating Tregs from siplizumab cultures was not functionally confirmed.

This receptor was identified in a human donor in good health. Sequencing was performed on CD4+ T cells sorted from blood.

The nucleotide sequence reads as follows: TGTGCCAGCAGTCGGCAGGGGGCTATCTATGGCTACACCTTC. It encodes CASSRQGAIYGYTF. The rearranged segments are TRBV6-5 and TRBJ1-2; a stretch of 8 junction bases matches TRBD1. After removal of 5 bases from V and 4 bases from J, the junction retains 6 bases not matched to a gene. As encoded in the germline V gene, CDR1 is MNHEY while CDR2 is SVGAGI. The CDR3 contains 14 residues, cysteine and phenylalanine counted. Only the CDR3 portion is preserved as DNA: 42 bases, with reading frame beginning at the first base.